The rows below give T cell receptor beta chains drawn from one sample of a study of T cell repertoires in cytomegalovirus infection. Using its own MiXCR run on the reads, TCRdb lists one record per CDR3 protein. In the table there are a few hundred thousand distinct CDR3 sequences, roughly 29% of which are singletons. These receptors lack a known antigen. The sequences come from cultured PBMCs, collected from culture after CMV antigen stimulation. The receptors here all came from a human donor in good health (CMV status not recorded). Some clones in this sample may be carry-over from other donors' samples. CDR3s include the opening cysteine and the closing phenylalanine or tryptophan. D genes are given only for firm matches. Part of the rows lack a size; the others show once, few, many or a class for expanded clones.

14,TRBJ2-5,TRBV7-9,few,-,TGTGCCAGCAGCTCCGATACCGCGCGGGAGACCCAGTACTTC,CASSSDTARETQYF
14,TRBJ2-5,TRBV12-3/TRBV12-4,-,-,TGTGCCAGCAGTTTAGGCAGCGTTCAAGAGACCCAGTACTTC,CASSLGSVQETQYF
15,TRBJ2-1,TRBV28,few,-,TGTGCCAGCACCATGGGGGGGGCTTCCTACAATGAGCAGTTCTTC,CASTMGGASYNEQFF
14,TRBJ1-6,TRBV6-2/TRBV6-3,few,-,TGTGCCAGCGGAAACAGCATCTATAATTCACCCCTCCACTTT,CASGNSIYNSPLHF
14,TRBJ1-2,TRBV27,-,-,TGTGCCAGCAGTGTCCGGGGGTCGAACTATGGCTACACCTTC,CASSVRGSNYGYTF
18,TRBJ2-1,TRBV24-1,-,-,TGTGCCACCAGTGATTTGCAAGTTGCAGGTAGCTCCTACAATGAGCAGTTCTTC,CATSDLQVAGSSYNEQFF
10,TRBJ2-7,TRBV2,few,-,TGTGCCAGCAGTTTGGACGAGCAGTACTTC,CASSLDEQYF
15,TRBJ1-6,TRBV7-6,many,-,TGTGCCAGCAGCTTGACCAGGACTAGGCAGTCACCCCTCCACTTT,CASSLTRTRQSPLHF
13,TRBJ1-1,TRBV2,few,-,TGTGCCAGCAGTGAGAGATTTGGTTATGAAGCTTTCTTT,CASSERFGYEAFF
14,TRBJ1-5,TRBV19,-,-,TGTGCCAGTAAAGCGGGGGGGCGAGATCAGCCCCAGCATTTT,CASKAGGRDQPQHF
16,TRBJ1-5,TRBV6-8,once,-,TGTGCCAGCAGAATATCGGGGATTGGTGGCAATCAGCCCCAGCATTTT,CASRISGIGGNQPQHF
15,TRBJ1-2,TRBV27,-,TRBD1,TGTGCCAGCAGCCCCGGACAGGGGGGTTCTTATGGCTACACCTTC,CASSPGQGGSYGYTF
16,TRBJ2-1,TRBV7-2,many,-,TGTGCCAGCAGCTTAGTCATCGGGTTGGGGGCCAATGAGCAGTTCTTC,CASSLVIGLGANEQFF